This T cell receptor beta chain stems from a study of blood T cell repertoires in COVID-19. As for the study in general: Donors in the United States, Italy and Spain gave samples during acute or convalescent COVID-19.

In the authors' methods: By means of reference gene primer amplification, nucleated cell counts were estimated. TCRdb's copy holds only in-frame clones and misses some; the assay was immunoSEQ multiplex PCR. Clone size and V and J calls were adopted from that table, with D and trimming inferred from the DNA. There are over 300,000 clones in the sample; roughly 83% occur only once, and 1.5% to 2% lies in the top ten. This clone was seen a handful of times. The source is a woman aged 45-60 years with acute or convalescent COVID-19. The source material was peripheral blood.

This chain's CDR3 is CASRPGHPNTEAFF. DNA of the CDR3: TGTGCCAGCCGCCCGGGACACCCGAACACTGAAGCTTTCTTT. The chain links TRBV7-9 to TRBJ1-1; possible D gene TRBD1, 6 bases. CDR1 SEHNR and CDR2 FQNEAQ come from the germline V gene (reference sequence). The CDR3 covers 14 residues. Trimming removed 8 bases from V and 1 base from J, with 14 bases in between.